One sample yielded the 21 T cell receptor beta chains listed below, sequenced in a study of cytomegalovirus exposure and HLA in healthy donors. Libraries were prepared by immunoSEQ multiplex PCR; TCRdb keeps only in-frame clonotypes and omits some of them. The profile covers roughly 330,000 clones, with about nine tenths appearing a single time and approximately 1% taken by the ten largest. The material sequenced was PBMCs. These receptors all stem from a woman aged 25 to 39 in good health and CMV-seropositive.

The chain has TRBV6-1 and TRBJ1-6; D not resolved. This CDR3 comprises 14 residues. Germline assignment: CDR1 MNHNS and CDR2 SASEGT. The germline V and J ends were trimmed by 5 bases and 6 bases, with 11 bases remaining between them. CDR3 DNA sequence: TGTGCCAGCAGTAACGGACTGGTTAATTCACCCCTCCACTTT. As protein: CASSNGLVNSPLHF.

The V call is TRBV27, the J call TRBJ2-7, with 7 bases aligning to TRBD1. Germline V gives CDR1 MNHEY, CDR2 SMNVEV (reference sequence). J lost 3 bases, V lost 3 bases, and 5 bases had no gene match. The CDR3 totals 14 residues. CDR3: CASSFRGQYYEQYF. In DNA form, the CDR3 reads TGTGCCAGCAGTTTTAGGGGACAGTACTACGAGCAGTACTTC.

The CDR3 region is CAWSRVRYTEAFF. CDR3 nucleotide sequence: TGTGCCTGGAGTAGGGTACGTTACACTGAAGCTTTCTTT. The rearrangement joins TRBV30 to TRBJ1-1, with D hard to call. Trimming removed 2 bases at V and 3 bases at J, with 10 bases between. The germline CDR1 and CDR2 sequences are GTSNPN and SVGIG (reference sequence). This CDR3 contains 13 residues.

The CDR3 sequence: CASSLEGAGADEQFF. The CDR3 DNA is TGTGCCAGCAGCTTAGAGGGCGCAGGGGCCGATGAGCAGTTCTTC. The chain links TRBV7-7 to TRBJ2-1; weak D call: TRBD1 (6 bases). From germline, CDR1 is SSHAT and CDR2 FNYEAQ (reference sequence). V was pared by 1 base and J by 8 bases, with 15 bases between. The CDR3 has 15 amino acids.

This rearrangement joins TRBV7-3 to TRBJ2-3, with 7 positions matching TRBD1. Germline V gene data show CDR1 as SGHTA and CDR2 as FQGTGA. The J segment lost 5 bases and the V segment lost 1 base, leaving 6 bases of the junction unmatched. The CDR3 is 15 amino acids. Here the CDR3 reads CASSLMARGLDTQYF. The CDR3 coding sequence is TGTGCCAGCAGCTTAATGGCCAGGGGGTTAGATACGCAGTATTTT.

This clone came up once. The rearrangement joins TRBV29-1 to TRBJ2-3, with 9 positions matching TRBD2. CDR1 is SQVTM, CDR2 ANQGSEA, per germline. This CDR3 is built from 14 residues. J was trimmed by 4 bases and V by 3 bases; bases with no gene match: 5. DNA of the CDR3: TGCAGCGTTGATTTTGCGGGAGGGGCAGATACGCAGTATTTT. This translates into CSVDFAGGADTQYF.

The V and J genes are TRBV30 and TRBJ2-1; D not certain. Germline values: CDR1 GTSNPN, CDR2 SVGIG (reference sequence). Trimming removed 0 bases at V and 1 base at J, with 7 bases between. The CDR3 totals 14 residues. The DNA of the CDR3 is TGTGCCTGGAGTGTTACGGGTTCCTACAATGAGCAGTTCTTC. It codes for CAWSVTGSYNEQFF.

This clone was found once. The rearrangement joins TRBV15 to TRBJ2-3; the D is unclear. V was clipped by 1 base and J by 2 bases, with 10 bases between them. This CDR3 contains 15 residues. CDR1 is LNHNV and CDR2 is YYDKDF in the germline V gene (reference sequence). CDR3 in DNA: TGTGCCACCAGCAGAGCGGGTCTTATCACAGATACGCAGTATTTT. It codes for CATSRAGLITDTQYF.

This clone was seen a handful of times. This sequence joins TRBV28 and TRBJ2-7; 9 nucleotides match TRBD1. The germline V gene has CDR1 MDHEN and CDR2 SYDVKM. The CDR3 covers 14 residues. With V trimmed by 6 bases and J by 3 bases, 6 bases remained unmatched. The CDR3 loop reads CASSPGDRVYEQYF. In DNA, the CDR3 is TGTGCCAGCAGCCCGGGGGACAGGGTCTACGAGCAGTACTTC.

V usage is TRBV27 and J usage is TRBJ2-3; TRBD2 matches at 8 bases. The V gene's germline CDR1 is MNHEY and CDR2 SMNVEV (reference sequence). V dropped 7 bases and J dropped 2; count of bases not matched to a gene: 8. This CDR3 is built from 15 residues. The CDR3 sequence: CASTLAGGTTDTQYF. For the CDR3, the DNA is TGTGCCAGCACCCTTGCGGGGGGAACCACAGATACGCAGTATTTT.

The chain joins TRBV30 to TRBJ2-1, with TRBD2 matching over 8 bases. V gave up 3 bases and J gave up 2 bases; unmatched junction bases: 6. This CDR3 comprises 15 residues. The germline V gene encodes CDR1 GTSNPN and CDR2 SVGIG (reference sequence). CDR3 sequence reads: CAWSELAAAYNEQFF. CDR3 nucleotides: TGTGCCTGGAGCGAACTAGCGGCCGCCTACAATGAGCAGTTCTTC. The entire variable domain, with the rest obtained from reference TRBV30 and TRBJ2-1, is as follows: SQTIHQWPATLVQPVGSPLSLECTVEGTSNPNLYWYRQAAGRGLQLLFYSVGIGQISSEVPQNLSASRPQDRQFILSSKKLLLSDSGFYLCAWSELAAAYNEQFFGPGTRLTVL.

The genes are TRBV4-3 and TRBJ2-2, with D possibly TRBD2 on 5 matching bases. V lost 0 bases to trimming and J lost 5 bases, with 13 bases between them. The germline V gene encodes CDR1 LGHNA and CDR2 YSLEER. The CDR3 is made up of 16 amino acids. CDR3 residues: CASSQDGEPLTGELFF. As DNA, the CDR3 is TGCGCCAGCAGCCAAGACGGGGAGCCCTTGACCGGGGAGCTGTTTTTT.

The genes are TRBV7-6 and TRBJ2-1, with TRBD1 matching over 10 bases. CDR3 length: 15 amino acids. Germline trimming cut 5 bases from V and 3 bases from J; bases unmatched to any gene: 4. Germline CDR1 reads SGHVS; CDR2 reads FNYEAQ. DNA for the CDR3: TGTGCCAGCAGCCCCGGACAGGGGGTCTACAATGAGCAGTTCTTC. As protein: CASSPGQGVYNEQFF.

The chain recombines TRBV5-1 with TRBJ1-1, with D unclear. Germline CDR1 SGHRS, CDR2 YFSETQ. V lost 0 bases and J lost 3, with 12 bases in between. The CDR3 extends over 15 amino acids. CDR3 bases: TGCGCCAGCAGCTTGGATCGGGGTGGGTACACTGAAGCTTTCTTT. Amino acids: CASSLDRGGYTEAFF.

The chain recombines TRBV7-7 with TRBJ2-2; D is unresolved. V shed 11 bases and J shed 0 bases, with 7 bases lying between them. Germline assignment: CDR1 SSHAT and CDR2 FNYEAQ (reference sequence). The CDR3 has 12 amino acids. CDR3 in amino acids: CASGTNTGELFF. The DNA of the CDR3 is TGTGCCTCAGGAACGAACACCGGGGAGCTGTTTTTT.

J is TRBJ2-7 and V is TRBV6-1; the match to TRBD1 covers 10 bases. The CDR3 contains 16 residues. After removal of 2 bases from V and 2 bases from J, the junction contained 6 bases not matched to a gene. Germline V gene lookup returns CDR1 MNHNS and CDR2 SASEGT. Here the CDR3 DNA reads TGTGCCAGCAGTGAAAGGGGACAGGGGTTCCCCTACGAGCAGTACTTC. This gives the protein CASSERGQGFPYEQYF.

This clone has more than one count but fewer than ten. The rearrangement links TRBV7-2 to TRBJ1-5, with D maybe TRBD1 (6 bases). Per the germline V gene, CDR1 is SGHTA and CDR2 is FQGNSA. This CDR3 has 13 residues. The ends were cut back, 4 bases at V and 3 bases at J, with 7 bases in the middle. Here the CDR3 reads CASSWDNNQPQHF. In DNA, the CDR3 is TGTGCCAGCAGCTGGGACAACAATCAGCCCCAGCATTTT.

The chain has TRBV27 and TRBJ2-7, with D tentatively TRBD2 (5 bases). Looked up from germline, CDR1 is MNHEY and CDR2 is SMNVEV (reference sequence). The CDR3 has 12 residues. The CDR3 loop reads CASGGFSYEQYF. The CDR3 nucleotides read TGTGCTTCAGGCGGGTTCTCCTACGAGCAGTACTTC.

This chain connects TRBV4-1 to TRBJ2-7, with a tentative D call TRBD1 (5 bases). Per germline, CDR1 MGHRA and CDR2 YSYEKL. V was pared by 6 bases and J by 0 bases, with 9 bases between. The CDR3 loop spans 13 amino acids. For the CDR3, the DNA is TGCGCCAGCAGGGGTGACAGCTCCTACGAGCAGTACTTC. It translates to CASRGDSSYEQYF.

The CDR3 spells CASSLWTSGSGELFF. For the CDR3, the DNA is TGTGCCAGCAGCCTCTGGACTAGCGGGAGTGGGGAGCTGTTTTTT. V and J are TRBV5-8 and TRBJ2-2, with 13 bases fitting TRBD2. The CDR3 is 15 amino acids. CDR1 is SGHTS and CDR2 is YDEGEE in the germline V gene. Trimming at V came to 4 bases and at J to 8 bases, leaving 5 bases not matched to a gene.

V is TRBV4-3 and J is TRBJ2-5, with D uncertain. The CDR3 extends over 19 amino acids. The V and J ends lost 0 bases and 5 bases respectively, with 25 bases between them. CDR1 is LGHNA and CDR2 is YSLEER in the germline V gene. The CDR3 here is CASSQDWVRSEWATETQYF. The CDR3, as DNA: TGCGCCAGCAGCCAAGATTGGGTCCGAAGTGAATGGGCTACGGAGACCCAGTACTTC.